These 11 T cell receptor beta chains came from one sample sequenced in a study of shared clonotypes between healthy human individuals. The data were produced by immunoSEQ multiplex PCR, yet TCRdb's version contains in-frame clones alone and is incomplete. The sample has 2 million to 2.5 million clones, about 94% seen once. Sample: naive CD4+ T cells sorted from blood. Noted subset: CD45RA+ positively selected. Receptors originate from a man between 18 and 35 years old in good health.

The J gene is TRBJ1-1, the V gene TRBV29-1; D possibly corresponds to TRBD1 (6 bases). Trimming cost V 1 base and J 1 base, with 7 bases left between them. The CDR3 extends over 13 amino acids. From germline, CDR1 is SQVTM and CDR2 ANQGSEA. The CDR3 DNA sequence: TGCAGCGTTGAAGCGGGGGCGAACACTGAAGCTTTCTTT. This translates into CSVEAGANTEAFF. Combining the CDR3 with reference TRBV29-1 and TRBJ1-1 gives the whole variable domain SAVISQKPSRDICQRGTSLTIQCQVDSQVTMMFWYRQQPGQSLTLIATANQGSEATYESGFVIDKFPISRPNLTFSTLTVSNMSPEDSSIYLCSVEAGANTEAFFGQGTRLTVV.

Note on this clone: This sample also contains other DNA sequences that code for the same CDR3. This sequence joins TRBV2 and TRBJ1-3; D is possibly TRBD1 (6 bases). CDR3 length: 15 amino acids. CDR1 is SNHLY and CDR2 is FYNNEI in the germline V gene. Trimming took 5 bases from V and 0 from J, leaving 11 bases between them. The CDR3 protein is CASSPQGSSGNTIYF. The CDR3 DNA is TGTGCCAGCAGTCCTCAGGGGAGCTCTGGAAACACCATATATTTT.

The chain is built from TRBV28 and TRBJ2-2; D is unclear. V shed 8 bases and J shed 2 bases, with 9 bases lying between them. This CDR3 contains 13 residues. CDR1 is MDHEN, CDR2 SYDVKM, per germline. DNA of the CDR3: TGTGCCAGCGGCGCGGCCAACACCGGGGAGCTGTTTTTT. This sequence encodes CASGAANTGELFF. The full variable domain, rest sourced from reference TRBV28 and TRBJ2-2, is DVKVTQSSRYLVKRTGEKVFLECVQDMDHENMFWYRQDPGLGLRLIYFSYDVKMKEKGDIPEGYSVSREKKERFSLILESASTNQTSMYLCASGAANTGELFFGEGSRLTVL.

The J gene is TRBJ2-3, the V gene TRBV30, with 7 bases matching TRBD2. The V and J ends lost 0 bases and 2 bases, in that order; junction bases with no gene match: 5. Germline CDR1 reads GTSNPN; CDR2 reads SVGIG (reference sequence). The CDR3 sequence is 15 residues long. The chain's CDR3 is CAWSVKRGFTDTQYF. CDR3 DNA: TGTGCCTGGAGTGTAAAGCGGGGTTTCACAGATACGCAGTATTTT.

V gene TRBV30 combines with J gene TRBJ1-4, with D maybe TRBD1 (6 bases). The V end lost 2 bases, the J end lost 0 bases, and 13 bases lay between the germline ends. The CDR3 runs to 16 residues. The V gene's germline CDR1 is GTSNPN and CDR2 SVGIG (reference sequence). CDR3 protein: CAWSLGAAATNEKLFF. In DNA, the CDR3 is TGTGCCTGGAGTCTGGGGGCTGCCGCAACTAATGAAAAACTGTTTTTT.

Concerning this clone itself: In the same sample, other DNA sequences code for this CDR3. The chain employs TRBV30 and TRBJ2-1, with 7 nucleotides matching TRBD2. From germline, CDR1 is GTSNPN and CDR2 SVGIG (reference sequence). J gave up 3 bases and V 3 bases, and 5 bases lay outside the gene matches. This CDR3 region has 14 residues. The CDR3 coding sequence is TGTGCCTGGAGCCTGGGCGGGAGCTACAATGAGCAGTTCTTC. Encoded protein: CAWSLGGSYNEQFF.

The rearrangement links TRBV4-1 to TRBJ2-1, with no clear D. V was shortened by 0 bases and J by 16 bases, with 16 bases between the two germline ends. This CDR3 spans 13 amino acids. Germline CDR1 and CDR2: MGHRA and YSYEKL. The CDR3 DNA reads TGCGCCAGCAGCCAAGATATTAGGCGCCCTCTCTTCTTC. The encoded protein is CASSQDIRRPLFF.

This clone has only a few counts. In nucleotides, the CDR3 is TGTGCCAGCTCACCACGGGGGCCCCACGAGCAGTACTTC. Translated: CASSPRGPHEQYF. The rearrangement joins TRBV18 to TRBJ2-7, with D maybe TRBD1 (6 bases). V dropped 1 base and J dropped 5 bases, with 9 bases sitting between them. The V gene's germline CDR1 is KGHSH and CDR2 LQKENI. The CDR3 covers 13 residues.

The chain links TRBV7-9 to TRBJ2-2; possible D gene TRBD1, 5 bases. The CDR3 has 15 residues. Trimming took 8 bases from V and 3 from J, leaving 16 bases between them. From germline, CDR1 is SEHNR and CDR2 FQNEAQ (reference sequence). DNA for the CDR3: TGTGCCAGCGCGTATTCCAGGGCGTACACCGGGGAGCTGTTTTTT. It yields the protein CASAYSRAYTGELFF.

This chain joins TRBV30 and TRBJ2-1; 14 nucleotides align to TRBD2. The ends lost 1 base at V and 0 bases at J; junction bases unmatched: 2. CDR1 GTSNPN and CDR2 SVGIG come from the germline V gene (reference sequence). The CDR3 runs 17 residues. The CDR3 DNA sequence: TGTGCCTGGAGTGGGGGACTAGCGGGGGCCTCCTACAATGAGCAGTTCTTC. Amino acids: CAWSGGLAGASYNEQFF. Variable domain in full (rest from reference TRBV30 and TRBJ2-1): SQTIHQWPATLVQPVGSPLSLECTVEGTSNPNLYWYRQAAGRGLQLLFYSVGIGQISSEVPQNLSASRPQDRQFILSSKKLLLSDSGFYLCAWSGGLAGASYNEQFFGPGTRLTVL.

This clone was counted once. The chain recombines TRBV5-6 with TRBJ2-6; a weak D match, TRBD1 (5 bases). V was trimmed by 2 bases and J by 2 bases, leaving 11 bases between them. This CDR3 has 16 residues. Germline values: CDR1 SGHDT, CDR2 YYEEEE. Here the CDR3 DNA reads TGTGCCAGCAGCTTACATACAGGAGCTGGGGCCAACGTCCTGACTTTC. Protein: CASSLHTGAGANVLTF.